The TCR beta chain under discussion was sequenced for a study of shared clonotypes between healthy human individuals. Positive CCR7 selection of CD45RO-negative cells yielded the naive CD8 cells, and terminally differentiated effector memory CD45RA+ cells were excluded. Overall study results and limits: Shared across several donors were 4% to 6% of the naive CD4 clonotypes. Unshared clonotypes carried lower generation probabilities than those common to all four donors.

The CDR3 length is 14 residues. The ends were cut back, 5 bases at V and 2 bases at J, with 13 bases in the middle. CDR1 and CDR2 (germline): SEHNR, FQNEAQ (reference sequence). Of note for this clone: Its matching antigen is unknown. Distinct nucleotide sequences in the sample also encode this CDR3.

Across several immunoSEQ plates, the genomic DNA of each subset was split evenly. Assay used: immunoSEQ multiplex PCR; TCRdb lists only in-frame clones, some missing. The sample carries 550,000 to 600,000 clones, 98% recorded once. The gene calls are TRBV7-9 and TRBJ2-7; the D gene could be TRBD1 or TRBD2 (6 bases each). The clonotype was recovered from a man younger than 45 in good health. The specimen sequenced was naive CD8+ T cells sorted from blood. Here the CDR3 DNA reads TGTGCCAGCAGCGCGCGGGACACCACCTACGAGCAGTACTTC. Its protein product is CASSARDTTYEQYF.